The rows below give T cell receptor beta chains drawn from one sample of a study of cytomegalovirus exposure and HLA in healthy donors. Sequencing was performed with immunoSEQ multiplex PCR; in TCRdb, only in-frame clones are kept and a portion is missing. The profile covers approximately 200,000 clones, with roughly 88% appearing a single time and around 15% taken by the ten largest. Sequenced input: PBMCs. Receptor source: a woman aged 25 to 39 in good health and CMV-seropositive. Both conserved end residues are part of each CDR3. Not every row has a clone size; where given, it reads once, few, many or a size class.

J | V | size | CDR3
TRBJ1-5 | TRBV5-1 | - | CASRTHRPQHF
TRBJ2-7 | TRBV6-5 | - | CASSYAGSISYEQYF
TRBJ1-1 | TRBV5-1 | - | CASKDREGGTEAFF
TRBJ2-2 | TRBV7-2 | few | CASSSYTGELFF
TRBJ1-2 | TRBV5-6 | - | CASSLAASYGYTF
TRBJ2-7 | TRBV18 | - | CASSPPSSYDSLYEQYF
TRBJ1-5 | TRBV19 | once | CASSIAGRTQPQHF
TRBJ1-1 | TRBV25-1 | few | CASSGRGGTEAFF
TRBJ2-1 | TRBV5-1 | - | CASSALGGQGYNEQFF
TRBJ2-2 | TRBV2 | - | CASSELGLSNTGELFF
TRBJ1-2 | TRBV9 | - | CASSSSTGTHGYTF
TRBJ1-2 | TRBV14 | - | CASSRQGQGYTF
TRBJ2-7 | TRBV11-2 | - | CASSLTRGTGYEQYF
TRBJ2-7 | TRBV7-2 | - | CASSLFWSSGVPEQYF
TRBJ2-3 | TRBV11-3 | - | CASSPRQGDTDTQYF
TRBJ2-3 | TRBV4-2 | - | CASSQGSQRGGTDTQYF
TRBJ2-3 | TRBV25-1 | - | CASSEFRTSGGSNTQYF
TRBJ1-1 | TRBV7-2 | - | CASSAHRAGTEAFF
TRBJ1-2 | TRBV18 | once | CASSPGTDYGYTF
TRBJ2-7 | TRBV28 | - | CASSIQDEQYF
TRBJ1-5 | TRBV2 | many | CASGTVSNQPQHF
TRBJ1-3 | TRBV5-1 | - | CASSREPGNTIYF
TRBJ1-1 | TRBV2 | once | CASSRQGWVTEAFF
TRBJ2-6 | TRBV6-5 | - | CASSSGGAGANVLTF
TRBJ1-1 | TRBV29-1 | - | CSVDQSGGTEAFF
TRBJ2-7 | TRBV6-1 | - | CASSAVTSSYEQYF
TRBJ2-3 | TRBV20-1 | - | CSATVADTQYF